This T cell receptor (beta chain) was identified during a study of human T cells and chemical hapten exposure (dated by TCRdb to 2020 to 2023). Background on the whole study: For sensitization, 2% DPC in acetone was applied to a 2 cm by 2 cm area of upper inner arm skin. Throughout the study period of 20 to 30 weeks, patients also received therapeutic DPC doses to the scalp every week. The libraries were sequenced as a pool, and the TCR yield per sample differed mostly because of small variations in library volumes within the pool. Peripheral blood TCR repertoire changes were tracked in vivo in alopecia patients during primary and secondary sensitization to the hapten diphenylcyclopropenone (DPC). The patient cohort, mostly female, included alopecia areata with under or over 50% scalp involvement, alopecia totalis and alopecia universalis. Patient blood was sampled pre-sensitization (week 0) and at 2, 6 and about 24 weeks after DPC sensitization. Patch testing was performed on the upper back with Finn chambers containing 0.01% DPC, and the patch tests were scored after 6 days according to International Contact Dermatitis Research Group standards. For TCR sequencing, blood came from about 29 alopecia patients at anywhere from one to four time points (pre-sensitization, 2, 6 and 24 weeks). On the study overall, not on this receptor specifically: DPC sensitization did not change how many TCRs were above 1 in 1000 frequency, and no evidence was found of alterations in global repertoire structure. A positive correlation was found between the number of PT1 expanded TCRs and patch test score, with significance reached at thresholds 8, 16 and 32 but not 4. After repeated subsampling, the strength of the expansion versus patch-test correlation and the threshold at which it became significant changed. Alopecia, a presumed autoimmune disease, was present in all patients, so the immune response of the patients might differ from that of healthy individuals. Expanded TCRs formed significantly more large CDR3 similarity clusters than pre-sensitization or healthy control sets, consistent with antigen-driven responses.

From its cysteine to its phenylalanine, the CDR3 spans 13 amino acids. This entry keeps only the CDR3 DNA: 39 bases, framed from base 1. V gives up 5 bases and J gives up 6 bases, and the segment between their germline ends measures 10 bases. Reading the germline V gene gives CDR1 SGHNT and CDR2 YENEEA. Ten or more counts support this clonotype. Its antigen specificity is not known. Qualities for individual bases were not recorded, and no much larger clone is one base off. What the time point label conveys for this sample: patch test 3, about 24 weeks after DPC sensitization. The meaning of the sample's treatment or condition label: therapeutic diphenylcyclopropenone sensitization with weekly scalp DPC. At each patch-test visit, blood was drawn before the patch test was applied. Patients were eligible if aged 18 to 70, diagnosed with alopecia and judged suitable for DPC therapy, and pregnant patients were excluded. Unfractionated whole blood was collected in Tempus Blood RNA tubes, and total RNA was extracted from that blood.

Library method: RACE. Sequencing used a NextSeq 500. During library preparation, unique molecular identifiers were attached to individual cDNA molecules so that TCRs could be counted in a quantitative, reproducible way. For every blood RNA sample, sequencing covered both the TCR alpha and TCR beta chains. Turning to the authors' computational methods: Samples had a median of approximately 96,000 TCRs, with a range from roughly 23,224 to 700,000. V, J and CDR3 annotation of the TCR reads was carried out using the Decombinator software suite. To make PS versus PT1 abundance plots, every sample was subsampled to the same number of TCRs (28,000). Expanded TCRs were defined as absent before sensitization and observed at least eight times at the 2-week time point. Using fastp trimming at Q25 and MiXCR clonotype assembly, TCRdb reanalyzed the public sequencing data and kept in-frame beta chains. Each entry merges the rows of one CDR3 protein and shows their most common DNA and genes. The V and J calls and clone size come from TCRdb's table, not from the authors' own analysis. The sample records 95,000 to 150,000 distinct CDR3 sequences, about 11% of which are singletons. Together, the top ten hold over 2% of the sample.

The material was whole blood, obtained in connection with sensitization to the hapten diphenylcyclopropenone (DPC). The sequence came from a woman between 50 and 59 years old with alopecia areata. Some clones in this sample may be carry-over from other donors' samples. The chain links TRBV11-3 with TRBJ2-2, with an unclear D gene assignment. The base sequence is TGTGCCAGCAGCCGAATTGAGCCCGGGGAGCTGTTTTTT. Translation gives CASSRIEPGELFF.